What follows describes a single T cell receptor beta chain. This sample is part of a study of T cell responses to AZD1222 COVID-19 vaccine. The repertoire was sequenced with immunoSEQ multiplex PCR; TCRdb's copy has only in-frame clones and lacks some. The repertoire consists of tens of thousands of clones, with 85% to 90% occurring once and the leading ten covering around 13%. Germline-derived CDR1 and CDR2 are SQVTM and ANQGSEA. The length of the CDR3 is 11 residues. Trimming stripped 4 bases from V and 5 bases from J, with 9 bases between. This material consisted of peripheral blood, taken 28 days after the second AZD1222 dose. This receptor was obtained from an adult who received the AZD1222 COVID-19 vaccine. The V gene is TRBV29-1, the J gene TRBJ2-7; D could derive from TRBD1 or TRBD2 (5 bases each). CDR3 residues: CSVGGINEQYF. CDR3 nucleotides: TGCAGCGTTGGGGGGATCAACGAGCAGTACTTC.